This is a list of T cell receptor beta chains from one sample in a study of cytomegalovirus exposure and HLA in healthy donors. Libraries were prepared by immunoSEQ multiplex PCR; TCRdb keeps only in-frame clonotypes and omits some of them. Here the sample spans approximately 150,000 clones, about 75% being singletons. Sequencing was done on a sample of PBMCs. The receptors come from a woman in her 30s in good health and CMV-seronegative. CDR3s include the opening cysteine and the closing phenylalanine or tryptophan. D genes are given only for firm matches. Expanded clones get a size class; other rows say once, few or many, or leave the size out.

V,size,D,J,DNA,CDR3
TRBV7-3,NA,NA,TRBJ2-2,TGTGCCAGCAGCTTAGGCAGGGATTCAGGGGAGCTGTTTTTT,CASSLGRDSGELFF
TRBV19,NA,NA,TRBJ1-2,TGTGCCAGTTCAGAACAGAACTATGGCTACACCTTC,CASSEQNYGYTF
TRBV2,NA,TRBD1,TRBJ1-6,TGTGCCAGCAGTCCAAGGGGGATAAGACAGGGGGAGAGCTCCTATAATTCACCCCTCCACTTT,CASSPRGIRQGESSYNSPLHF
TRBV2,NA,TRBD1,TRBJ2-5,TGTGCCAGCAGTGGCAGCCAGACAGGGCACCAAGAGACCCAGTACTTC,CASSGSQTGHQETQYF
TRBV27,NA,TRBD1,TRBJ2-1,TGTGCCAGCAAAGGACAGGGCCGAGATGAGCAGTTCTTC,CASKGQGRDEQFF
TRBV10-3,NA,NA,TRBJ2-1,TGTGCCATCAGTTTGAACCGGGAGCAGTTCTTC,CAISLNREQFF
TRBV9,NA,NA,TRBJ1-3,TGTGCCAGCAGTTACAGGGATATGGGAAACACCATATATTTT,CASSYRDMGNTIYF
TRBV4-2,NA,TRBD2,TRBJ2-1,TGTGCCAGCAGCCAAAGGACTAGCGGGGGATACTACAATGAGCAGTTCTTC,CASSQRTSGGYYNEQFF
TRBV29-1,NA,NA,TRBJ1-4,TGCAGCGTTGAAGTGGGGGGACGTCAACTGTTTTTT,CSVEVGGRQLFF
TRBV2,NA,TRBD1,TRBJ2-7,TGTGCCAGCACTAGACAGGGGACGGAGGGTTCCGAGCAGTACTTC,CASTRQGTEGSEQYF
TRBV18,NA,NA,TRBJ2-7,TGTGCCAGCTCACCATCTCTTGGGGGCAACGAGCAGTACTTC,CASSPSLGGNEQYF
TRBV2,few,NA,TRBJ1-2,TGTGCCAGCAACCCACAGGGCTATGGCTACACCTTC,CASNPQGYGYTF
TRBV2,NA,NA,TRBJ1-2,TGTGCCAGCAGGCCCAACTCGGGAGGCTACACCTTC,CASRPNSGGYTF
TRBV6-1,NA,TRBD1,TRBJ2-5,TGTGCCAGCAGTGTGCAGGGGGATGTGACTCTTAAGAGCCAGTACTTC,CASSVQGDVTLKSQYF
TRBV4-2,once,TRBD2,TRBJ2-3,TGTGCCAGCAGCCAAGTTAGCGGGGGGGCGTATAACACAGATACGCAGTATTTT,CASSQVSGGAYNTDTQYF
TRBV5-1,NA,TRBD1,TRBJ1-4,TGCGCCAGCAGCTTGGGGACAGGGGGGGAAAAACTGTTTTTT,CASSLGTGGEKLFF
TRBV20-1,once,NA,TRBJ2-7,TGCAGTGCTGTCCTACGTAACGAGCAGTACTTC,CSAVLRNEQYF
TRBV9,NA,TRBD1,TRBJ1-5,TGTGCCAGCAGCGTAGCCGGGACAGGGGACCAGCCCCAGCATTTT,CASSVAGTGDQPQHF
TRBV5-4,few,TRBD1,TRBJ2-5,TGTGCCAGCAGCCTCGGGACAGGGCCCCAAGAGACCCAGTACTTC,CASSLGTGPQETQYF
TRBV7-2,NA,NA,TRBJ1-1,TGTGCCAGCAGCTTGGGGGGTGGGAGGCGAGCCACTGAAGCTTTCTTT,CASSLGGGRRATEAFF
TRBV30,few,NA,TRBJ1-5,TGTGCCTGGAGTAAGGACAGACATAGCAATCAGCCCCAGCATTTT,CAWSKDRHSNQPQHF
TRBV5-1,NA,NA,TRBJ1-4,TGCGCCAGCAGCTTGGGTAGCTCCAATGAAAAACTGTTTTTT,CASSLGSSNEKLFF
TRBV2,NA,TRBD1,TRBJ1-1,TGTGCCAGTACGTACACCGGGACAGGAAATACTGAAGCTTTCTTT,CASTYTGTGNTEAFF
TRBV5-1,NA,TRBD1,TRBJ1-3,TGCGCCAGCAGCTTGGCAGGGGGTGAAGGAAACACCATATATTTT,CASSLAGGEGNTIYF
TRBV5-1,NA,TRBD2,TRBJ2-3,TGCGCCAGCAGCTTGGCTAGCGGGGGAGCTCGCACAGATACGCAGTATTTT,CASSLASGGARTDTQYF
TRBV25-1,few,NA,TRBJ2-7,TGTGCCAGCAGAAGGGGGGGCGGAACCTACGAGCAGTACTTC,CASRRGGGTYEQYF
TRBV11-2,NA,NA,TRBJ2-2,TGTGCCAGCAGCTTAGGACCTAGGGGCACCGGGGAGCTGTTTTTT,CASSLGPRGTGELFF
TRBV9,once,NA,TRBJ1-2,TGTGCCAGCAGCGTAGACCGGGTCGGGGGCTACACCTTC,CASSVDRVGGYTF
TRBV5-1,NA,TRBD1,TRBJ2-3,TGCGCCAGCAGCCCCCGGGACAGGGGCCTAGCGGCGTTCACAGATACGCAGTATTTT,CASSPRDRGLAAFTDTQYF
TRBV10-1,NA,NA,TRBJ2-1,TGCGCCAGCCAGGGAAGCGTGAATGAGCAGTTCTTC,CASQGSVNEQFF
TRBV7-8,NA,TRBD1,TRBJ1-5,TGTGCCAGCAGCTTAGCGGGACAGGGGAGTGTAAGCAATCAGCCCCAGCATTTT,CASSLAGQGSVSNQPQHF
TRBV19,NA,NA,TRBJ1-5,TGTGCCAGTAGTACTCGAGGAGGGAGCAATCAGCCCCAGCATTTT,CASSTRGGSNQPQHF
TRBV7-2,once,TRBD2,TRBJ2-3,TGTGCCAGCAGCTTTCGGACTAGCGGGGAGTACACAGATACGCAGTATTTT,CASSFRTSGEYTDTQYF
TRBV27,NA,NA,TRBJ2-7,TGTGCCAGCAGCAGCGGCCAGTCCTACGAGCAGTACTTC,CASSSGQSYEQYF
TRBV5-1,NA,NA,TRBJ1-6,TGCGCCAGCCGAGGGCCAGCTAATTCACCCCTCCACTTT,CASRGPANSPLHF
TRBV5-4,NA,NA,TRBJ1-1,TGTGCCAGCAGCCAGGGGTACACTGAAGCTTTCTTT,CASSQGYTEAFF
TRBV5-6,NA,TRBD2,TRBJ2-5,TGTGCCAGCAGCTTGATTTCGGGGGGGACACAAGAGACCCAGTACTTC,CASSLISGGTQETQYF
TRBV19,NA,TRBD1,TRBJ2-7,TGTGCCAGTAGTTATCTTGGGGGACAGGGCATCTACGAGCAGTACTTC,CASSYLGGQGIYEQYF
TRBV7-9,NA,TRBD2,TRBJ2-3,TGTGCCAGCAGCTTAGGGGCTAGCGGGCCCACAGATACGCAGTATTTT,CASSLGASGPTDTQYF
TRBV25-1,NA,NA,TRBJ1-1,TGTGCCAGCAGTACCTTGGGACTTACCCTATTTCCGGGCACTGAAGCTTTCTTT,CASSTLGLTLFPGTEAFF
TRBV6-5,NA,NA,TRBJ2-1,TGTGCCAGCAGTTACTCGAGGCCCCCCGATGAGCAGTTCTTC,CASSYSRPPDEQFF
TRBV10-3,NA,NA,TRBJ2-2,TGTGCCATCAGTGAACTGGGACAGAACACCGGGGAGCTGTTTTTT,CAISELGQNTGELFF
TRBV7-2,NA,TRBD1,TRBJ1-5,TGTGCCAGCAGCGAACAGGGGGCTCAGCCCCAGCATTTT,CASSEQGAQPQHF
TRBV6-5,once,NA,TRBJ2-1,TGTGCCAGCTCCCCTCTAGCTCCCCGATACAATGAGCAGTTCTTC,CASSPLAPRYNEQFF
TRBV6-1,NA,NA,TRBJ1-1,TGTGCCAGCAGTGAAGCGATTGGGAGTTACACTGAAGCTTTCTTT,CASSEAIGSYTEAFF
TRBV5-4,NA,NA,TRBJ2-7,TGTGCCAGCGGCTTGGACAGCCCCTACGAGCAGTACTTC,CASGLDSPYEQYF
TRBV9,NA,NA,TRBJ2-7,TGTGCCAGCAGCGTAGTAGACACCCTGGCCTACGAGCAGTACTTC,CASSVVDTLAYEQYF
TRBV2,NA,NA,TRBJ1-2,TGTGCCAGCAGTTCTCAGGGATTTCGTGGCTACACCTTC,CASSSQGFRGYTF
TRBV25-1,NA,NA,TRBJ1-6,TGTGCCAGCAGTAAGGGAGCCCACACACCCCTCCACTTT,CASSKGAHTPLHF
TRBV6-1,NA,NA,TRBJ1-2,TGTGCCAGCAGTGAACCCCCGAGGGGGATCGGCTATGGCTACACCTTC,CASSEPPRGIGYGYTF
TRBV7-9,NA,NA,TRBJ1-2,TGTGCCAGCAGCTCCACGACAGGCGTCTATGGCTACACCTTC,CASSSTTGVYGYTF
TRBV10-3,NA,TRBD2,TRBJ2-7,TGTGCCATCAGTGGGCTAGCGGGGCCCTACGAGCAGTACTTC,CAISGLAGPYEQYF
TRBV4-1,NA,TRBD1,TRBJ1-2,TGCGCCAGCAGCCCAGGGGGGTCAGACTATGGCTACACCTTC,CASSPGGSDYGYTF
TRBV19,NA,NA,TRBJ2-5,TGTGCCAGTAGTCCCATGGGAGGAATCCAAGAGACCCAGTACTTC,CASSPMGGIQETQYF
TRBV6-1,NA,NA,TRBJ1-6,TGTGCCAGCAGTGAAGCGCCCGGGGGGTCACCCCTCCACTTT,CASSEAPGGSPLHF
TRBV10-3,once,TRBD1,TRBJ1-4,TGTGCCATCAGTACGGGACAGGCTAGTTGGGGTGAAAAACTGTTTTTT,CAISTGQASWGEKLFF
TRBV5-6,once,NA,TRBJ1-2,TGTGCCAGCAGCTTGGGGCCGGGGTTGCAGGATGGCTACACCTTC,CASSLGPGLQDGYTF